These 3 T cell receptor beta chains were all obtained from the same sample, sequenced in a study of blood T cell repertoires in COVID-19. Only in-frame clones appear in the TCRdb table, and some are missing; sequencing was by immunoSEQ multiplex PCR. This table holds around 200,000 clones, approximately 87% found once. The specimen was peripheral blood. The receptors shown here come from a woman in her forties or fifties with acute or convalescent COVID-19.

This clone was counted between two and nine times. This chain joins TRBV5-4 and TRBJ2-7, with 9 bases that match TRBD2. CDR1 and CDR2 from the germline V gene are SGHNT and YYREEE (reference sequence). The CDR3 consists of 13 residues. J gave up 5 bases and V 4 bases, and 4 bases lay outside the gene matches. CDR3 DNA: TGTGCCAGCAGCCCCCGGACTAGCGACGAGCAGTACTTC. Translating gives CASSPRTSDEQYF. The variable domain in full, with the rest retrieved from reference TRBV5-4 and TRBJ2-7, is ETGVTQSPTHLIKTRGQQVTLRCSSQSGHNTVSWYQQALGQGPQFIFQYYREEENGRGNFPPRFSGLQFPNYSSELNVNALELDDSALYLCASSPRTSDEQYFGPGTRLTVT.

This clone has a handful of counts. The CDR3: CASSFSGGEKLFF. The CDR3 DNA follows: TGTGCCAGCAGCTTCAGCGGGGGAGAAAAACTGTTTTTT. The rearrangement links TRBV5-4 to TRBJ1-4; perhaps TRBD1 as D (5 bases). Germline loops: CDR1 SGHNT, CDR2 YYREEE (reference sequence). V lost 2 bases and J lost 8, with 10 bases in between. This CDR3 region has 13 residues.

The V and J genes are TRBV3-1 (or the pseudogene TRBV3-2) and TRBJ1-1; 7 bases map to TRBD1. The CDR3 is 17 residues long. The V segment lost 1 base and the J segment 0 bases; nucleotides outside the gene matches: 8. In germline, CDR1 is LGHDT, CDR2 YNNKEL (reference sequence). The CDR3 DNA reads TGTGCCAGCAGCCAAGGGTTAGGGGGACAGCTGAACACTGAAGCTTTCTTT. It is translated as CASSQGLGGQLNTEAFF.